This T cell receptor (beta chain) was obtained from a study of shared clonotypes between healthy human individuals. Study in general: A donor's plate count was three for CD4 naive and three for CD4 memory; CD8 naive had two and CD8 memory one. Study findings and constraints: In having few donors, the study represented limited genetic and exposure-history diversity. Depth of sequencing was expected to influence donor clonotype sharing.

About this clone itself: Its antigen is not identified.

Assay: immunoSEQ multiplex PCR; the TCRdb copy retains only in-frame clones and omits some. The sample includes 2 million to 2.5 million clones, approximately 96% of them seen just once. Germline V gene lookup returns CDR1 SGHTS and CDR2 YDEGEE. V lost 0 bases and J lost 14, with 9 bases in between. The CDR3 runs 11 residues. J is TRBJ1-5 and V is TRBV5-8; D is unclear. Sequenced material: naive CD4+ T cells sorted from blood. Regarding subset: CD45RA+ positively selected. The source is a man younger than 30 in good health. The CDR3 bases are TGTGCCAGCAGCTTGGGTAACAGCGAGCATTTT. It specifies CASSLGNSEHF.